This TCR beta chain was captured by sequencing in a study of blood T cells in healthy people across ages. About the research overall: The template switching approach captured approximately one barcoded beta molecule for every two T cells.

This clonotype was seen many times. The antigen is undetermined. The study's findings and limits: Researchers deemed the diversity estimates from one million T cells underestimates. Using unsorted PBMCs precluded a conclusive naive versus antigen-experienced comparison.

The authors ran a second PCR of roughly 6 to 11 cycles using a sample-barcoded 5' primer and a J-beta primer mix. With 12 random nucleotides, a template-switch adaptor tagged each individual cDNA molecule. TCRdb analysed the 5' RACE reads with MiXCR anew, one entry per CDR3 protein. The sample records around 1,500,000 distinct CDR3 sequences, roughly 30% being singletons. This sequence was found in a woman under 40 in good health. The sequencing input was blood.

This CDR3 is CASSFRFASGETQYF. For the CDR3, the DNA is TGTGCCAGCAGCTTCAGGTTCGCCTCGGGGGAGACCCAGTACTTC. The chain has TRBV7-2 and TRBJ2-5; perhaps TRBD2 as D (5 bases). Germline assignment: CDR1 SGHTA and CDR2 FQGNSA. Trimming stripped 3 bases from V and 5 bases from J, with 16 bases between. This CDR3 has 15 amino acids.